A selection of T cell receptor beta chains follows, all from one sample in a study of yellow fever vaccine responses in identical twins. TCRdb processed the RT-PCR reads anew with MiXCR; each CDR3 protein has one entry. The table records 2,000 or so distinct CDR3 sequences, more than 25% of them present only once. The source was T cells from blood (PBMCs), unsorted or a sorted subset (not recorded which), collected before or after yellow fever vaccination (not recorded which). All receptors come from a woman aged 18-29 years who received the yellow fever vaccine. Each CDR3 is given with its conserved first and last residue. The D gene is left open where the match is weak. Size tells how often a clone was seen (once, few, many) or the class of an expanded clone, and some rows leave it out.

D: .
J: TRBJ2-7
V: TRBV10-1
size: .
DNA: TGCGCCAGCAGTGAGTACGGCACCTACGAGCAGTACTTC
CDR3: CASSEYGTYEQYF

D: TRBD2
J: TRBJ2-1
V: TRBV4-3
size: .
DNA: TGCGCCAGCAGCCCCTTGACTAGCGGGAAGTACAATGAGCAGTTCTTC
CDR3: CASSPLTSGKYNEQFF

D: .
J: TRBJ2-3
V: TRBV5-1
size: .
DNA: TGCGCCAGCAGCTTGGCCATTTCAGATACGCAGTATTTT
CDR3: CASSLAISDTQYF

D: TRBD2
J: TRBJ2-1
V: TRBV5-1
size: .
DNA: TGCGCCAGCAGCCAGACTAGCGGGAGTATCGATGAGCAGTTCTTC
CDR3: CASSQTSGSIDEQFF

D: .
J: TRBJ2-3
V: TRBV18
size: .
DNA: TGTGCCAGCTCACCAGGAAGTCGTAGCACAGATACGCAGTATTTT
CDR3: CASSPGSRSTDTQYF

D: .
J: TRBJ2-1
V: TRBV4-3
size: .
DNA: TGCGCCAGCAGCCAAGCTGCACTAGCCTCCTACAATGAGCAGTTCTTC
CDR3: CASSQAALASYNEQFF

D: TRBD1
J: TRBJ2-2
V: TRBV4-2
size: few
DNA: TGTGCCAGCAGCCAAGAAAGGGACAGGGCGATCGGGGAGCTGTTTTTT
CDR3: CASSQERDRAIGELFF

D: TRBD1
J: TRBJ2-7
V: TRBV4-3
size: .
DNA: TGCGCCAGCAGCGTTGGGACAGGGGATTCCTACGAGCAGTACTTC
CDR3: CASSVGTGDSYEQYF

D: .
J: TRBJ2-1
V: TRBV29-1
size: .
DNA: TGCAGCGTTGTACCGGGACTCGATGAGCAGTTCTTC
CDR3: CSVVPGLDEQFF

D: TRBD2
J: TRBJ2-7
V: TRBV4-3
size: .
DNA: TGCGCCAGCAGCCACGATAGGACTAGCGGGAGCGAGCAGTACTTC
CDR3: CASSHDRTSGSEQYF

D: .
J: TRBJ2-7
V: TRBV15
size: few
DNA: TGTGCCACCAGCAGCGGTGGCACAACCTACGAGCAGTACTTC
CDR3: CATSSGGTTYEQYF

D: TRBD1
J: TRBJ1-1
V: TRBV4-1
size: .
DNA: TGCGCCAGCAGCCTCTCGACAGGGAATCCCTCTGAAGCTTTCTTT
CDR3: CASSLSTGNPSEAFF

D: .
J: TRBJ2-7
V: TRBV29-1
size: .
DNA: TGCAGCGTTGAGGGTTCTCCCGGTCACAATCGGGAGCAGTACTTC
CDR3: CSVEGSPGHNREQYF

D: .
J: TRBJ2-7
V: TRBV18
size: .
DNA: TGTGCCAGCTCAAGCGGACAGCAAGCCTACGAGCAGTACTTC
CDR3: CASSSGQQAYEQYF

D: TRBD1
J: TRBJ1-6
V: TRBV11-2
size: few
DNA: TGTGCCAGCACCATTTATGGACAGGGGCGGTCACCCCTCCACTTT
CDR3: CASTIYGQGRSPLHF

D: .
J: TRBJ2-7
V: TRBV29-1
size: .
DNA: TGCAGCGTTAAAACAGGGCCCTACGAGCAGTACTTC
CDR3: CSVKTGPYEQYF

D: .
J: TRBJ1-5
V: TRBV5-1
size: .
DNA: TGCGCCAGCAGCGTAGGGCCGGATCAGCCCCAGCATTTT
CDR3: CASSVGPDQPQHF

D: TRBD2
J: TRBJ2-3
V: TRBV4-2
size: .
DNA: TGTGCCAGCAGCCAATCGACTAGCGGTTTCACAGATACGCAGTATTTT
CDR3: CASSQSTSGFTDTQYF

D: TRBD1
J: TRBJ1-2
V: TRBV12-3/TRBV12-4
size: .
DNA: TGTGCCAGCAGTCTCCCGGGACAGACTGGCTACACCTTC
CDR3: CASSLPGQTGYTF

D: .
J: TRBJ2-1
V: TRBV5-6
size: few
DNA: TGTGCCAGCAGCGTCGGGCCACAATCCTACAATGAGCAGTTCTTC
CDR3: CASSVGPQSYNEQFF

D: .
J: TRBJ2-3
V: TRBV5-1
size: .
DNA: TGCGCCAGCAGCACCCGGGACACCTTTGCAGATACGCAGTATTTT
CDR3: CASSTRDTFADTQYF

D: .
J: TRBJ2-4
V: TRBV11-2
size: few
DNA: TGTGCCAGCAGCCTTGACAGGTTTGGAAACATTCAGTACTTC
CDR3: CASSLDRFGNIQYF

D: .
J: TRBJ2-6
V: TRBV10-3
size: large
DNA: TGTGCCATCAGTGAGTCCGGGGGCTCTGGGGCCAACGTCCTGACTTTC
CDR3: CAISESGGSGANVLTF

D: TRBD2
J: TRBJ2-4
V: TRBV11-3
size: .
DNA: TGTGCCAGCAGCTTAGGAGCGGGGAAAAACATTCAGTACTTC
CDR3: CASSLGAGKNIQYF

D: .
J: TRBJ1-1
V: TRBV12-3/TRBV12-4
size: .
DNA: TGTGCCAGCAGTTCCCCAAGTGGGGTGGGGGAGAACACTGAAGCTTTCTTT
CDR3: CASSSPSGVGENTEAFF

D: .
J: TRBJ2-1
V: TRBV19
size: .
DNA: TGTGCCAGTAGTATCCCCCGATCCTACAATGAGCAGTTCTTC
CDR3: CASSIPRSYNEQFF

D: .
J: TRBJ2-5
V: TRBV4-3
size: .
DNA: TGCGCCAGCAGCCAAGACTGGGGGCTGCAAGAGACCCAGTACTTC
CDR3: CASSQDWGLQETQYF

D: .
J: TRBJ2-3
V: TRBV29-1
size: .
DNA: TGCAGCGGCCTCGGAGATACGCAGTATTTT
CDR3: CSGLGDTQYF

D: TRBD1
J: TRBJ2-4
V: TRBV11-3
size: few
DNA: TGTGCCAGCAGCTTGACAGGGCCTGAAAACATTCAGTACTTC
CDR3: CASSLTGPENIQYF

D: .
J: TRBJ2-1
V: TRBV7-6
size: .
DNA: TGTGCCAGCAGCTTAGGCGGCTCTGGGTACAATGAGCAGTTCTTC
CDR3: CASSLGGSGYNEQFF

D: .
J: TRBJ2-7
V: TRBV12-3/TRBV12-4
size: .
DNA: TGTGCCAGCACGAGGGACGCGGCCTACGAGCAGTACTTC
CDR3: CASTRDAAYEQYF

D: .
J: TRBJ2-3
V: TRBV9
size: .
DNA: TGTGCCAGCAGCGTCGGACTCTTGTCGTTAGGAGATACGCAGTATTTT
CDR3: CASSVGLLSLGDTQYF

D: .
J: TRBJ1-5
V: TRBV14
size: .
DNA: TGTGCCAGCAGCCAACAGAACATTTATAGCAATCAGCCCCAGCATTTT
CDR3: CASSQQNIYSNQPQHF

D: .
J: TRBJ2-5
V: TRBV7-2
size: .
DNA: TGTGCCAGCAGCTTGGGGCTGGGTCTGGGGGAGACCCAGTACTTC
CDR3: CASSLGLGLGETQYF

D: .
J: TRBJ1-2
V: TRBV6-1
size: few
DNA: TGTGCCAGCAGCTTGGTGCCCCGTTGGGGCTACACCTTC
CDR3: CASSLVPRWGYTF

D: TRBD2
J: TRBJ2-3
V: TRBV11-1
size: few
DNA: TGTGCCAGCAGCCCCGGGACTAGGGGCGCAGATACGCAGTATTTT
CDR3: CASSPGTRGADTQYF

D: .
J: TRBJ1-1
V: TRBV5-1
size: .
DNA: TGCGCCAGCAGCTTGGCCGGGCGGGACACTGAAGCTTTCTTT
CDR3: CASSLAGRDTEAFF

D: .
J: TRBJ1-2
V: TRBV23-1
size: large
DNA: TGCGCCAGCAGTCAATCGAGGACACCCTATGGCTACACCTTC
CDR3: CASSQSRTPYGYTF

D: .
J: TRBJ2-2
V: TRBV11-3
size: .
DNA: TGTGCCAGCAGCGTCCCTACCGGGGTCACCGGGGAGCTGTTTTTT
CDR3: CASSVPTGVTGELFF

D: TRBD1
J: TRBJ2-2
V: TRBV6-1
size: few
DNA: TGTGCCAGCAGCCGTGGACAGGTGGCGAACACCGGGGAGCTGTTTTTT
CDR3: CASSRGQVANTGELFF

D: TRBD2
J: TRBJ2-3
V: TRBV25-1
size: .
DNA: TGTGCCAGCGGTAAGACTAGCGGGGATACGCAGTATTTT
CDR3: CASGKTSGDTQYF

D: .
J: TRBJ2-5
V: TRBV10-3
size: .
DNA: TGTGCCATCAGTGATCTCCGGGCCAGGGAGACCCAGTACTTC
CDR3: CAISDLRARETQYF

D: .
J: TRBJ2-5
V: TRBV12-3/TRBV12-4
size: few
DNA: TGTGCCAGCAGTTTCGACAGCAGAGACCAGTACTTC
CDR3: CASSFDSRDQYF

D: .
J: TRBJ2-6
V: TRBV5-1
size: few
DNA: TGCGCCAGCAGCCCAGGGATCTCTGGGGCCAACGTCCTGACTTTC
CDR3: CASSPGISGANVLTF

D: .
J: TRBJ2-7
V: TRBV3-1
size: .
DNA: TGTGCCAGCAGCCAAGATGGGCGGGACGAGCAGTACTTC
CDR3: CASSQDGRDEQYF

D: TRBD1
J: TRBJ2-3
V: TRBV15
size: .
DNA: TGTGCCACCAGCAGAGATTCAGGACAGGGGGCAGATACGCAGTATTTT
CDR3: CATSRDSGQGADTQYF

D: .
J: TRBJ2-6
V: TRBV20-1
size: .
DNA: TGCAGTGCTAGAGGTGGGGGCCCTGGGGCCAACGTCCTGACTTTC
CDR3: CSARGGGPGANVLTF

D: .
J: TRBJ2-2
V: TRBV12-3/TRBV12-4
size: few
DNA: TGTGCCAGCAGCCCTACCGCTCAGAACACCGGGGAGCTGTTTTTT
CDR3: CASSPTAQNTGELFF

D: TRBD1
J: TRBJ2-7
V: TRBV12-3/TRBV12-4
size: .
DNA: TGTGCCAGCAGTTTGGACAGGGCGGACGAGCAGTACTTC
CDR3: CASSLDRADEQYF

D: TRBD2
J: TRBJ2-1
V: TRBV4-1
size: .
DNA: TGCGCCAGCAGCCAAGGACTAGCGGGAGAGACTTACAATGAGCAGTTCTTC
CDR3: CASSQGLAGETYNEQFF

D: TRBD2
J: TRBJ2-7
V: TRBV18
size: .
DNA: TGTGCCAGCTCGTTGGGGACTAGCGACGAGCAGTACTTC
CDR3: CASSLGTSDEQYF